This T cell receptor beta chain is from a study of blood T cell repertoires in COVID-19. Study overall: Samples came from the United States, Italy and Spain, spanning acute and convalescent COVID-19. PBMCs, B-cell-depleted T cells, or T cells provided the cDNA or gDNA that made up the material.

Assay: immunoSEQ multiplex PCR; the TCRdb copy retains only in-frame clones and omits some. The profile covers 100,000 to 150,000 clones, with about two thirds appearing a single time and about 0.85% taken by the ten largest. Looked up from germline, CDR1 is MGHRA and CDR2 is YSYEKL. The length of the CDR3 is 17 residues. Trimming stripped 1 base from V and 1 base from J, with 11 bases between. The receptor was derived from a human donor with acute or convalescent COVID-19. The donor label of this sample is uncertain. Sequenced input: peripheral blood. V is TRBV4-1 and J is TRBJ2-6; D perhaps matches TRBD1 (5 bases). CDR3: CASSQGLKGSGANVLTF. The CDR3 coding sequence is TGCGCCAGCAGCCAAGGGCTAAAGGGGTCTGGGGCCAACGTCCTGACTTTC.